This T cell receptor beta chain was obtained from a study of beta chain features in type 1 diabetes. About the research overall: Patients shared similar age, gender and cell yields with healthy donors.

A remark on this clone: Its antigen remains unidentified.

Notes on the study in general: In comparison with healthy donors, patients had naive, central memory and Treg TCRB repertoires that appeared more similar. TCRB CDR3s from Type 1 diabetes patients were moderately but significantly shorter in all four CD4+ subsets.

Isolation of CD4+ naive, central memory, regulatory and stem cell-like memory cells was achieved by sorting via CD45RO/CCR7/CD25/CD127/CD95/CD27. Sorted populations were all over 98% pure. Sequencing targeted expressed TCRB transcripts, as all isolated RNA had been reverse transcribed. Measured with immunoSEQ multiplex PCR; TCRdb has only the in-frame clones, and not every one. The sample shows approximately 280,000 clones, over 14% of them seen only once. The clonotype was recovered from a young man with type 1 diabetes. Material for sequencing was naive CD4+ T cells from blood.

The CDR3 region has the DNA TGTGCCAGCAGCCCCACTAGCGGGGGGGCGATATTGCAGTACTTC. It translates to CASSPTSGGAILQYF. The chain recombines TRBV7-9 with TRBJ2-7; 13 positions match TRBD2. Germline values: CDR1 SEHNR, CDR2 FQNEAQ (reference sequence). V shed 5 bases, J shed 9 bases, and the junction held 10 bases outside the gene matches. This CDR3 region has 15 residues. The full variable domain, completed using reference TRBV7-9 and TRBJ2-7, is DTGVSQNPRHKITKRGQNVTFRCDPISEHNRLYWYRQTLGQGPEFLTYFQNEAQLEKSRLLSDRFSAERPKGSFSTLEIQRTEQGDSAMYLCASSPTSGGAILQYFGPGTRLTVT.